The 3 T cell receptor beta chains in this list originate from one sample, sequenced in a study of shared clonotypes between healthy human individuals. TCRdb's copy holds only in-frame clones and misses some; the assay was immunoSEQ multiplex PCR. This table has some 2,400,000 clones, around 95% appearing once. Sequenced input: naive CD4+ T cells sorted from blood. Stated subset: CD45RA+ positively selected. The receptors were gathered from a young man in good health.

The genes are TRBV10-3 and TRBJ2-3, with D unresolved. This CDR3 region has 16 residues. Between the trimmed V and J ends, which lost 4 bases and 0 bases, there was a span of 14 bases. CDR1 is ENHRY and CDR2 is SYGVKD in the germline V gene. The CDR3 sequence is CAISGAPLTSTDTQYF. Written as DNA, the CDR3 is TGTGCCATCAGTGGTGCCCCATTAACTAGCACAGATACGCAGTATTTT.

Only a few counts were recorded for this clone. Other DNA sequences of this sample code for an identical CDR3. The CDR3 nucleotides are TGTGCCAGCAGTGTTGGATCTGGAAACACCATATATTTT. Translating it yields CASSVGSGNTIYF. V gene TRBV6-1 combines with J gene TRBJ1-3; the D is unclear. Germline V lookup: CDR1 MNHNS, CDR2 SASEGT. This CDR3 contains 13 residues. V was pared by 4 bases and J by 1 base, with 5 bases between.

The CDR3 DNA sequence: TGTGCCACCAGCAGAGATAACGGAGGGCACTATGGCTACACCTTC. Protein sequence: CATSRDNGGHYGYTF. J is TRBJ1-2 and V is TRBV15; D unclear. The germline gives CDR1 LNHNV, CDR2 YYDKDF (reference sequence). V shed 0 bases and J shed 3 bases, with 11 bases lying between them. The CDR3 covers 15 residues.